This T cell receptor beta chain stems from a study of metastatic and nonmetastatic thyroid tumors. The wider study: Thyroid patients, malignant and benign, had repertoires compared across blood and tumor or nodule tissue. Study-wide results and caveats: Versus benign nodules, malignant thyroid tumors reportedly had significantly higher TCR beta diversity, in blood and tumor.

Between the trimmed V and J ends, which lost 1 base and 4 bases, there was a span of 14 bases. The CDR3 contains 15 residues. Looked up from germline, CDR1 is SGHRS and CDR2 is YFSETQ. This clone was observed once. Antigen unknown. In the authors' methods: Variation in CDR3 across clinicopathological groups served as the basis for constructing a distant-metastasis classifier in papillary thyroid cancer. From the PCR reads, TCRdb re-called clones with MiXCR. These V and J calls originate from TCRdb's pipeline instead of the authors' own analysis. The table lists around 53,000 clones, approximately 17% of them singletons. Before thyroid surgery, none of the patients had received any treatment.

V and J are TRBV5-1 and TRBJ1-2, with unresolved D. The source material was blood. The clonotype was recovered from a female donor with papillary thyroid cancer or a benign thyroid nodule (not recorded which). Some clones in this sample may be carry-over from other donors' samples. The CDR3 coding sequence is TGCGCCAGCAGCTTGAACCCCGCAGATTCCTATGGCTACACCTTC. Residues: CASSLNPADSYGYTF. Filled out from reference TRBV5-1 and TRBJ1-2, the complete variable domain reads KAGVTQTPRYLIKTRGQQVTLSCSPISGHRSVSWYQQTPGQGLQFLFEYFSETQRNKGNFPGRFSGRQFSNSRSEMNVSTLELGDSALYLCASSLNPADSYGYTFGSGTRLTVV.